Listed below are T cell receptor beta chains from one sample, sequenced in a study of T cells in Graves' hyperthyroidism and ophthalmopathy. TCRdb called the multiplex PCR reads again in MiXCR, with one record for every CDR3 protein. The data show approximately 490,000 distinct CDR3 sequences, about 20% seen once. The sample consisted of blood. These receptors originate from a woman aged 70-85 years with Graves' ophthalmopathy. Both conserved end residues are trimmed from each CDR3.

14	TRBV7-3	TRBJ1-1	ASSFSKGAGNTEAF
15	TRBV30	TRBJ2-7	AWSKWYWQSDSYEQY
12	TRBV10-3	TRBJ1-1	TIKGQAGDTEAF
12	TRBV2	TRBJ1-5	ASSQQGGNQPQH
11	TRBV9	TRBJ1-2	ASSGYRERGYT
13	TRBV11-2	TRBJ2-3	ASSRLAGGSDTQY
15	TRBV6-1	TRBJ2-2	ASSEYGDPANTGELF
12	TRBV20-1	TRBJ2-5	SARPGPTSGTQY
13	TRBV5-1	TRBJ2-7	ASSFQGDGTYEQY
11	TRBV28	TRBJ2-7	TSSLQFPYEQY
12	TRBV12-3/TRBV12-4	TRBJ2-7	ASSPTTGPHEQY
14	TRBV27	TRBJ1-1	ASKTGRGGANTEAF
15	TRBV4-2	TRBJ2-1	ASSQSAGLAGYNEQF
11	TRBV19	TRBJ2-7	ASSEQGSYEQY
12	TRBV5-1	TRBJ1-2	ASSLSGQGVGYT
14	TRBV20-1	TRBJ1-2	SANRERRNANYGYT
12	TRBV6-6	TRBJ1-1	ASSYGDLNTEAF
13	TRBV5-5	TRBJ2-1	ASSLAPQTRGEQF
16	TRBV30	TRBJ2-1	AWTRLKFGRGLLNEQF
16	TRBV6-2/TRBV6-3	TRBJ2-1	ASRPDSRPTSSYNEQF
11	TRBV24-1	TRBJ2-7	ATSVQGRDEQY
14	TRBV20-1	TRBJ2-7	SAINGLADSGEEQY
13	TRBV6-5	TRBJ2-5	ASSYLREGQETQY
12	TRBV11-2	TRBJ1-5	ASSFSGGGQPQH